These 31 T cell receptor beta chains originate from one sample sequenced in a study of shared clonotypes between healthy human individuals. Libraries were prepared by immunoSEQ multiplex PCR; TCRdb keeps only in-frame clonotypes and omits some of them. In the table there are around 1.1 million clones, around three quarters of which are singletons. Sequenced sample: memory CD4+ T cells from PBMCs. The subset here: CD45RA-negative fraction. These receptor sequences come from a young man in good health. Some clones in this sample may be carry-over from other donors' samples.

The chain has TRBV6-1 and TRBJ1-5; D call uncertain. V was clipped by 2 bases and J by 2 bases, with 7 bases between them. The germline V gene encodes CDR1 MNHNS and CDR2 SASEGT. The length of the CDR3 is 14 residues. CDR3 bases: TGTGCCAGCAGTGAACGGGAAGGCAATCAGCCCCAGCATTTT. It yields the protein CASSEREGNQPQHF.

This clone occurred many times. The chain combines TRBV2 with TRBJ2-5; 9 bases fit TRBD2. J lost 5 bases, V lost 7 bases, and 17 bases had no gene match. This CDR3 is built from 17 residues. Germline CDR1 and CDR2: SNHLY and FYNNEI. The CDR3: CASMREYSGSHHETQYF. The CDR3 DNA sequence: TGTGCCAGCATGAGGGAATATAGCGGGAGCCATCACGAGACCCAGTACTTC.

This clone was detected once. V usage is TRBV18 and J usage is TRBJ2-7, with 7 bases identical to TRBD1. The CDR3 sequence is 12 residues long. Germline trimming cut 3 bases from V and 5 bases from J; bases unmatched to any gene: 1. CDR1 is KGHSH and CDR2 is LQKENI in the germline V gene. Here the CDR3 reads CASSPDRDEQYF. The CDR3 nucleotides read TGTGCCAGCTCACCCGACAGGGACGAGCAGTACTTC.

This chain uses TRBV25-1 with TRBJ1-1; no reliable D call. Trimming took off 9 bases at V and 4 bases at J, with 15 bases between the two ends. This CDR3 is 13 amino acids long. Germline V gives CDR1 MGHDK, CDR2 SYGVNS. CDR3: CASRLSGPTEAFF. The CDR3 DNA reads as TGTGCCAGTCGTCTCTCCGGGCCCACTGAAGCTTTCTTT.

This chain joins TRBV28 and TRBJ1-4; 10 bases fit TRBD1. The CDR3 length is 15 residues. After removal of 5 bases from V and 7 bases from J, the junction contained 7 bases not matched to a gene. Per germline, CDR1 MDHEN and CDR2 SYDVKM. The DNA for the CDR3 is TGTGCCAGCAGTACGTGGACAGGGGGAGGTGAAAAACTGTTTTTT. Encoded protein: CASSTWTGGGEKLFF. The full variable domain, in which reference TRBV28 and TRBJ1-4 provide the parts outside the CDR3, is DVKVTQSSRYLVKRTGEKVFLECVQDMDHENMFWYRQDPGLGLRLIYFSYDVKMKEKGDIPEGYSVSREKKERFSLILESASTNQTSMYLCASSTWTGGGEKLFFGSGTQLSVL.

V gene TRBV7-3 combines with J gene TRBJ1-2, with 8 positions matching TRBD1. In germline, CDR1 is SGHTA, CDR2 FQGTGA. This CDR3 spans 14 amino acids. Unmatched junction bases numbered 9, after V lost 6 bases and J lost 6 bases. The DNA of the CDR3 is TGTGCCAGCAGTCCAGGGGGCAGGGCCGATGGCTACACCTTC. This gives the protein CASSPGGRADGYTF.

V gene TRBV30 combines with J gene TRBJ2-7; 7 positions match TRBD1. The CDR3 spans 16 residues. J lost 0 bases, V lost 8 bases, and 16 bases had no gene match. The germline V gene has CDR1 GTSNPN and CDR2 SVGIG (reference sequence). Here the CDR3 DNA reads TGTGCCGGGACCACAGACCCGACAGGGAACTCCTACGAGCAGTACTTC. Protein sequence: CAGTTDPTGNSYEQYF. The full variable domain, its missing parts supplied by reference TRBV30 and TRBJ2-7, is SQTIHQWPATLVQPVGSPLSLECTVEGTSNPNLYWYRQAAGRGLQLLFYSVGIGQISSEVPQNLSASRPQDRQFILSSKKLLLSDSGFYLCAGTTDPTGNSYEQYFGPGTRLTVT.

Only a few counts were recorded for this clone. Other DNA sequences from this sample encode an identical CDR3 as well. V and J are TRBV5-6 and TRBJ2-3; 7 bases are shared with TRBD2. Trimming removed 1 base from V and 1 base from J; junction bases left unmatched: 0. The CDR3 contains 14 residues. The germline CDR1 and CDR2 sequences are SGHDT and YYEEEE. CDR3 region: CASSLTSGTDTQYF. In DNA, the CDR3 is TGTGCCAGCAGCTTGACTAGCGGCACAGATACGCAGTATTTT.

V and J are TRBV6-5 and TRBJ1-4; D unclear. The germline CDR1 and CDR2 sequences are MNHEY and SVGAGI. V lost 0 bases and J lost 0, with 8 bases in between. The CDR3 totals 16 residues. In DNA, the CDR3 is TGTGCCAGCAGTTACTCACGAACGACAACTAATGAAAAACTGTTTTTT. Protein sequence: CASSYSRTTTNEKLFF.

The V gene is TRBV6-5, the J gene TRBJ2-1; D unclear. The CDR3 covers 16 residues. Trimming took 0 bases from V and 6 from J, leaving 15 bases between them. The germline CDR1 and CDR2 sequences are MNHEY and SVGAGI. The CDR3, as DNA: TGTGCCAGCAGTTACTCGTATTTTTCGGTGGGCAATGAGCAGTTCTTC. Translated, it gives CASSYSYFSVGNEQFF.

The chain carries TRBV19 and TRBJ2-1, with D hard to call. Per germline, CDR1 LNHDA and CDR2 SQIVND (reference sequence). Trimming cost V 3 bases and J 10 bases, with 19 bases left between them. CDR3 length: 15 residues. The CDR3 spells CASSIGLAGFEEQFF. DNA for the CDR3: TGTGCCAGTAGTATCGGCCTCGCCGGGTTCGAGGAGCAGTTCTTC.

This chain connects TRBV28 to TRBJ1-2; D might be TRBD1 (6 bases). This CDR3 contains 15 residues. The germline V gene encodes CDR1 MDHEN and CDR2 SYDVKM. Between the trimmed V and J ends, which lost 6 bases and 0 bases, there was a span of 14 bases. The CDR3 DNA reads as TGTGCCAGCAGAGCACAGGGAGAAGCTAACTATGGCTACACCTTC. Protein product: CASRAQGEANYGYTF.

V usage is TRBV18 and J usage is TRBJ1-4; unclear D gene. This CDR3 has 13 residues. Trimming stripped 6 bases from V and 2 bases from J, with 7 bases between. Germline V gives CDR1 KGHSH, CDR2 LQKENI. As DNA, the CDR3 is TGTGCCAGCTCTTGGATCACTAATGAAAAACTGTTTTTT. The encoded protein is CASSWITNEKLFF.

The J gene is TRBJ2-3, the V gene TRBV21-1; the table's D call TRBD2 went unverified against the DNA. TRBV21-1 represents a pseudogene. The CDR3 spans 15 residues. As DNA, the CDR3 is TGTGCCAGCAGCAACGGGACTAGTTGCACAGATACGCAGTATTTT. Amino acid sequence: CASSNGTSCTDTQYF.

The chain carries TRBV7-2 and TRBJ1-3, with 8 bases fitting TRBD1. Germline assignment: CDR1 SGHTA and CDR2 FQGNSA. This CDR3 contains 15 residues. V trimming: 3 bases; J trimming: 4 bases; junction bases outside the gene matches: 5. This CDR3 is CASSFQGAGGNTIYF. The CDR3 nucleotides are TGTGCCAGCAGCTTTCAGGGGGCGGGCGGAAACACCATATATTTT.

In regard to this clone: A much larger clone lies one base from this, so it may be a read error. This chain connects TRBV29-1 to TRBJ2-1; D is unresolved. Germline CDR1 and CDR2: SQVTM and ANQGSEA. There are 11 residues in the CDR3. V lost 2 bases and J 3 bases, leaving 2 bases between the germline ends. Written as DNA, the CDR3 is TGCAGCGTTGAAATCTACAATGAGCAGTTCTTC. It encodes CSVEIYNEQFF.

V usage is TRBV4-3 and J usage is TRBJ2-5; a possible D gene is TRBD1 (6 bases). Per the germline V gene, CDR1 is LGHNA and CDR2 is YSLEER. V was shortened by 3 bases and J by 5 bases, with 16 bases between the two germline ends. The length of the CDR3 is 15 residues. CDR3 DNA sequence: TGCGCCAGCAGCCAGGTGGTGGGGGCGAGGGAGACCCAGTACTTC. Translating gives CASSQVVGARETQYF.

This chain uses TRBV9 with TRBJ1-1; 11 bases are a match to TRBD1. The ends lost 4 bases at V and 5 bases at J; junction bases unmatched: 4. This CDR3 region has 14 residues. CDR1 is SGDLS, CDR2 YYNGEE, per germline. CDR3 amino acids: CASSPGQGATEAFF. The CDR3 coding sequence is TGTGCCAGCAGCCCAGGACAGGGGGCAACTGAAGCTTTCTTT.

Worth noting for this clone: Mismatch with germline at one junction end may stem from a read error. The J gene is TRBJ1-2, the V gene TRBV5-5, with 10 bases lining up with TRBD1. Germline loops: CDR1 SGHKS, CDR2 YYEKEE (reference sequence). The CDR3 length is 13 residues. The CDR3, as DNA: TGTGCCAGCAGCCCTGGGACAGGGGTAGATCTTGACTTC. It codes for CASSPGTGVDLDF. The full variable domain, in which reference TRBV5-5 and TRBJ1-2 provide the parts outside the CDR3, is DAGVTQSPTHLIKTRGQQVTLRCSPISGHKSVSWYQQVLGQGPQFIFQYYEKEERGRGNFPDRFSARQFPNYSSELNVNALLLGDSALYLCASSPGTGVDLDFGSGTRLTVV.

The chain recombines TRBV9 with TRBJ2-1; TRBD2 is a possible D gene (5 bases). V dropped 3 bases and J dropped 5 bases, with 12 bases sitting between them. CDR1 SGDLS and CDR2 YYNGEE come from the germline V gene. This CDR3 spans 14 amino acids. The CDR3 DNA reads TGTGCCAGCAGCGCCCCCGGGCGGGACAATGAGCAGTTCTTC. Protein: CASSAPGRDNEQFF.

This chain links TRBV9 with TRBJ2-1; 8 bases agree with TRBD2. CDR1 is SGDLS and CDR2 is YYNGEE in the germline V gene. The CDR3 spans 15 residues. V shed 2 bases and J 8 bases; nucleotides not matched to a gene: 9. CDR3 in amino acids: CASSVTGRAGDEQFF. In DNA, the CDR3 is TGTGCCAGCAGCGTGACCGGGAGGGCCGGCGATGAGCAGTTCTTC.

This sequence joins TRBV7-3 and TRBJ2-2, with D tentatively TRBD2 (6 bases). Germline V lookup: CDR1 SGHTA, CDR2 FQGTGA. Trimming took 2 bases from V and 5 from J, leaving 12 bases between them. The CDR3 runs 15 residues. The CDR3 loop reads CASSLLAGRTGELFF. The CDR3 nucleotides read TGTGCCAGCAGCTTATTGGCAGGGAGGACCGGGGAGCTGTTTTTT.

The chain employs TRBV5-1 and TRBJ2-3; D might be TRBD2 (6 bases). This CDR3 spans 15 amino acids. V was shortened by 2 bases and J by 6 bases, with 16 bases between the two germline ends. The germline CDR1 and CDR2 sequences are SGHRS and YFSETQ. The CDR3 is CASSFRGSSTDTQYF. As DNA, the CDR3 is TGCGCCAGCAGCTTTCGGGGGAGTAGTACCGATACGCAGTATTTT.

V and J are TRBV4-3 and TRBJ2-6, with 7 bases that match TRBD1. Looked up from germline, CDR1 is LGHNA and CDR2 is YSLEER. V dropped 5 bases and J dropped 4; count of bases not matched to a gene: 11. The CDR3 extends over 17 amino acids. The CDR3 DNA reads as TGCGCCAGCAGCTACCTTACAGGGGACGGCGGGGCCAACGTCCTGACTTTC. Protein product: CASSYLTGDGGANVLTF.

This clone has only a few counts. This chain's CDR3 is CASSAPVAGGYDTQYF. The CDR3 DNA sequence: TGCGCCAGCAGTGCTCCCGTAGCGGGAGGGTATGATACGCAGTATTTT. The genes are TRBV10-1 and TRBJ2-3; 11 nucleotides match TRBD2. The CDR3 length is 16 residues. With V trimmed by 4 bases and J by 6 bases, 9 bases remained unmatched. Germline V gives CDR1 WNHNN, CDR2 SYGVQD (reference sequence).

This rearrangement joins TRBV6-1 to TRBJ2-7; D call uncertain. Germline V gene lookup returns CDR1 MNHNS and CDR2 SASEGT. The CDR3 runs to 11 residues. V was pared by 2 bases and J by 7 bases, with 6 bases between. The CDR3 DNA follows: TGTGCCAGCAGTGAACGCTCTGAGCAGTACTTC. This sequence encodes CASSERSEQYF.

The V gene is TRBV15, the J gene TRBJ2-1; no firm D call. V was clipped by 4 bases and J by 4 bases, with 11 bases between them. Per the germline V gene, CDR1 is LNHNV and CDR2 is YYDKDF (reference sequence). CDR3 length: 14 amino acids. The CDR3 protein is CATSTNPVYNEQFF. The CDR3 coding sequence is TGTGCCACCAGCACGAATCCCGTATACAATGAGCAGTTCTTC. Based on the CDR3 plus reference TRBV15 and TRBJ2-1, the full variable domain is DAMVIQNPRYQVTQFGKPVTLSCSQTLNHNVMYWYQQKSSQAPKLLFHYYDKDFNNEADTPDNFQSRRPNTSFCFLDIRSPGLGDTAMYLCATSTNPVYNEQFFGPGTRLTVL.

The chain is built from TRBV6-1 and TRBJ2-3; D might be TRBD2 (6 bases). The CDR3 is made up of 15 amino acids. V lost 1 base and J lost 0, with 8 bases in between. CDR1 is MNHNS and CDR2 is SASEGT in the germline V gene. Written as DNA, the CDR3 is TGTGCCAGCAGTGAAGGGGGGGTAAGCACAGATACGCAGTATTTT. As protein: CASSEGGVSTDTQYF.

For this clone: The junction departs from germline at one end; a sequencing error may be responsible. The chain carries TRBV7-2 and TRBJ2-1, with TRBD2 matching over 15 bases. The CDR3 loop spans 18 amino acids. Germline CDR1 is SGHTA and CDR2 is FQGNSA. This CDR3 reads CAGSSGTSGRPPHNEQFF. The CDR3 DNA reads as TGTGCCGGCAGCTCCGGGACTAGCGGGAGGCCCCCTCACAATGAGCAGTTCTTC.

This clone is a singleton in its sample. CDR3 protein: CASSLEGRGAKTEAFF. CDR3 DNA: TGTGCCAGCAGCTTGGAGGGTAGAGGGGCGAAGACTGAAGCTTTCTTT. The rearrangement links TRBV7-9 to TRBJ1-1, with D maybe TRBD1 (5 bases). The germline V gene encodes CDR1 SEHNR and CDR2 FQNEAQ (reference sequence). The CDR3 has 16 residues. V was clipped by 3 bases and J by 5 bases, with 19 bases between them.

This rearrangement joins TRBV7-8 to TRBJ2-3; TRBD2 aligns across 9 bases. CDR1 is SGHVS and CDR2 is FQNEAQ in the germline V gene. V trimming: 1 base; J trimming: 2 bases; junction bases outside the gene matches: 10. The CDR3 totals 18 residues. CDR3 residues: CASSLDSASGDLTDTQYF. As DNA, the CDR3 is TGTGCCAGCAGCTTAGATTCGGCTAGCGGGGACCTCACAGATACGCAGTATTTT.